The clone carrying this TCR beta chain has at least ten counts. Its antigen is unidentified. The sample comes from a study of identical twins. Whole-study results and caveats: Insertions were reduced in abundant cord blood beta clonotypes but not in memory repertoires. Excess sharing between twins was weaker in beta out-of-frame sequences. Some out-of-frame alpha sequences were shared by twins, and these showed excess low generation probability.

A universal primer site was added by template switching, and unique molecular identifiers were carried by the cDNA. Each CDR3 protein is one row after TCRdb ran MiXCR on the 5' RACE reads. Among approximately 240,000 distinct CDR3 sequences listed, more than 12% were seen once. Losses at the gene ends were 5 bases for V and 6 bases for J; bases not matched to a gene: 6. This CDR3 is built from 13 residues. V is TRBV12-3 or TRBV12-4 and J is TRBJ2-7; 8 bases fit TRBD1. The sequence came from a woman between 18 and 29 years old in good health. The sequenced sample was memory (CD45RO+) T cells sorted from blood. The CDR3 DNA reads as TGTGCCAGCAGTCTCGGACAGGGCCTCGAGCAGTACTTC. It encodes CASSLGQGLEQYF.